This T cell receptor (beta chain) was recovered during a study of T cells after yellow fever vaccination. Study-level points and caveats: Peak timing came faster in the weaker secondary response, day 5 versus 15. Abundant clonotypes (contaminants from the bulk population) could be present in FACS-sorted repertoires. Only a small proportion of the clonotypes turned up in both the CD4 and the CD8 compartments, likely arising from convergent recombination.

Template-switching 5'RACE yielded the TCR cDNA; a universal primer site and UMIs were added in the process. TCRdb reprocessed the 5' RACE reads via MiXCR and lists one record per CDR3 protein. Among a few hundred thousand distinct CDR3 sequences listed, about 17% were seen once. This clonotype appeared many times. Its antigen is not known. The J segment lost 5 bases and the V segment lost 4 bases, leaving 7 bases of the junction unmatched. CDR1 and CDR2 from the germline V gene are MNHEY and SMNVEV (reference sequence). The CDR3 has 15 residues. The source material was PBMCs, sampled before the yellow fever booster vaccination. The source is a man aged 18 to 29 who received the YFV17D yellow fever vaccine. This chain links TRBV27 with TRBJ2-5; 10 bases map to TRBD1. CDR3 loop: CASSSGQGSAETQYF. DNA of the CDR3: TGTGCCAGCAGTTCGGGACAGGGGTCCGCGGAGACCCAGTACTTC.